This TCR beta chain was found in a study of blood T cells in healthy people across ages. General study points: Strong correlation existed between TCR beta diversity and naive T cell percentage.

Next came a second PCR, run for roughly 6 to 11 cycles, which used a sample-barcoded 5' primer along with a J-beta primer mix. TCRdb reprocessed the 5' RACE reads with MiXCR, giving one entry per CDR3 protein. The table lists fewer than 2 million distinct CDR3 sequences, more than 35% of them singletons. This clonotype was seen a handful of times. Its cognate antigen is unknown. This CDR3 region has 15 residues. V lost 1 base, J lost 2 bases, and 14 bases lay in between. Per germline, CDR1 DFQATT and CDR2 SNEGSKA (reference sequence). The chain couples TRBV20-1 to TRBJ1-2; D remains unclear. Source material: blood. The TCR was taken from a human donor in good health. The CDR3 DNA sequence: TGCAGTGCTAGAGGGTCTCTCCGCGAGAACTATGGCTACACCTTC. Translated, it gives CSARGSLRENYGYTF.